The table lists the clone carrying this T cell receptor beta chain with many counts. This entry belongs to a study of T cells in Graves' hyperthyroidism and ophthalmopathy. The CDR3 sequence is 12 residues long. V gave up 0 bases and J gave up 5 bases, with 4 bases separating them. Amplified TCR beta CDR3 regions derived from RNA transcripts. Researchers ran a first-round RT-PCR on the TCR CDR3 using the HTBI primer set. One entry per CDR3 protein, called by TCRdb with MiXCR from the multiplex PCR reads. The table lists about 550,000 distinct CDR3 sequences, around 21% of them singletons. The chain carries TRBV12-3 or TRBV12-4 and TRBJ1-2; D not certain. The receptor's source is a man in his late teens or twenties with Graves' hyperthyroidism. The sequenced sample was blood. The CDR3 DNA sequence: TGTGCCAGCAGTTTAGCAGCGTATGGCTACACCTTC. Its protein product is CASSLAAYGYTF.